This T cell receptor (beta chain) was sequenced in a study of cytotoxic CD8 clonotypes in ibrutinib-treated CLL. Sequencing used immunoSEQ multiplex PCR; TCRdb keeps in-frame clones, though not all of them. The sample includes about 310,000 clones, just under 80% of them seen just once. With respect to this clone: The antigen is not known.

Genomic DNA for TCR beta libraries, around 2 micrograms, came from cryopreserved PBMCs. Study-wide results and caveats: Age-matched healthy donor levels were exceeded by baseline clonality, which tracked circulating CD8+ T-cell counts.

The ends were cut back, 4 bases at V and 7 bases at J, with 17 bases in the middle. The CDR3 is 14 residues long. Per germline, CDR1 SGHDT and CDR2 YYEEEE. The chain combines TRBV5-6 with TRBJ2-5; weak D call: TRBD2 (5 bases). The sequence was obtained from a human donor with chronic lymphocytic leukemia. The sequencing used PBMCs, collected before ibrutinib treatment. DNA for the CDR3: TGTGCCAGCAGCGACAACCCCGGGGATGGGACCCAGTACTTC. It encodes CASSDNPGDGTQYF.